These 7 T cell receptor beta chains were all obtained from the same sample, sequenced in a study of T cell clusters in autoimmune cytopenias. TRB rearrangements were amplified by touch-down multiplex PCR with mixed TRB-A/B primers. TCRdb re-called the multiplex PCR reads; one entry per CDR3 protein, DNA not given. The table gives roughly 2,800 distinct CDR3 sequences; the top ten clones make up about 10% of it. TRB was amplified from 250 ng of peripheral blood genomic DNA per sample. The sequenced material came from peripheral blood. All receptors derive from a human donor with an autoimmune cytopenia or autoimmune hepatitis (not recorded which).

The gene calls are TRBV24-1 and TRBJ2-2. The CDR3 consists of 14 residues. Germline CDR1 KGHDR, CDR2 SFDVKD. CDR3 protein: CTSSEGANTGELFF.

In terms of frequency, this clonotype is medium-sized. The chain couples TRBV12-3 or TRBV12-4 to TRBJ2-5; the D call of TRBD2 rests on TCRdb alone, since no DNA is present to check it. This CDR3 is 13 amino acids long. CDR3 in amino acids: CASSLTRWETQYF.

This sequence joins TRBV6-2 or TRBV6-3 and TRBJ1-5; there is no DNA to check the TCRdb D call of TRBD1. Per the germline V gene, CDR1 is MNHEY and CDR2 is SVGEGT. The CDR3 is 18 amino acids. CDR3 sequence: CASSYGAGVRFGNQPQHF.

J is TRBJ1-5 and V is TRBV4-3; TCRdb names TRBD1, which stays unverified in the absence of DNA. The germline gives CDR1 LGHNA, CDR2 YSLEER. The CDR3 covers 16 residues. CDR3 amino acids: CASSQGPGAEDQPQHF.

The chain is built from TRBV7-9 and TRBJ1-4; no DNA is available, so the TRBD1 call from TCRdb remains unchecked. Germline CDR1 is SEHNR and CDR2 is FQNEAQ (reference sequence). The CDR3 has 16 amino acids. CDR3 sequence: CASSLWARGKGEKLFF.

This rearrangement joins TRBV7-2 to TRBJ2-1; lacking DNA, the TRBD1 call made by TCRdb goes unchecked. Germline CDR1 is SGHTA and CDR2 is FQGNSA. CDR3 length: 16 residues. The CDR3 here is CASSLSVGGANNEQFF.

This clonotype is deemed medium-sized by its frequency. The chain couples TRBV4-3 to TRBJ2-1; TCRdb gives TRBD2 as the D gene, but with no DNA this cannot be confirmed. CDR1 is LGHNA and CDR2 is YSLEER in the germline V gene. This CDR3 has 17 amino acids. CDR3 sequence: CASSQDSAGGIYNEQFF.